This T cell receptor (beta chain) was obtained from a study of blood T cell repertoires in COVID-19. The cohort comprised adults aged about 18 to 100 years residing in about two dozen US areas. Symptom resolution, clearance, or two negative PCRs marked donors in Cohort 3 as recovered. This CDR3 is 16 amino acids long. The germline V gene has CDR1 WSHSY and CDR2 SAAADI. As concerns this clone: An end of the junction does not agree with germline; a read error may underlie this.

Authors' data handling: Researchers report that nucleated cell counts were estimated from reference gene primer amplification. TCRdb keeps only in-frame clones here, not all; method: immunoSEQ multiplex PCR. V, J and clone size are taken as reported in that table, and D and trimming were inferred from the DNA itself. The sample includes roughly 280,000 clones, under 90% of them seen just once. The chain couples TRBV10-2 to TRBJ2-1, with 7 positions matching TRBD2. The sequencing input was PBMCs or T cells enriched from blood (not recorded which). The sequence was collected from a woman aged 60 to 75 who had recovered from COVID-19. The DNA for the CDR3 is TGCGTCAGCGGGCTAGCGGCCTCAGCTACCTACAATGAGCAGTTCTTC. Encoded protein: CVSGLAASATYNEQFF.